The 12 T cell receptor beta chains reported below all come from one sample, sequenced in a study of T cell responses to AZD1222 COVID-19 vaccine. Profiled with immunoSEQ multiplex PCR; TCRdb holds only in-frame clones, not every one. The data show around 150,000 clones, with about four fifths seen just once and about 4% held by the top ten. Sequencing was performed on peripheral blood, taken on day 0 of AZD1222 vaccination. All receptors come from an adult in good health.

The CDR3 is CASSPEGSRVTGELFF. CDR3 nucleotides: TGTGCCAGCAGCCCCGAGGGCTCTCGCGTCACCGGGGAGCTGTTTTTT. The rearrangement joins TRBV7-6 to TRBJ2-2; perhaps TRBD2 as D (5 bases). V was cut by 5 bases and J by 4 bases, with 17 bases left in between. The CDR3 contains 16 residues. In germline, CDR1 is SGHVS, CDR2 FNYEAQ.

The CDR3 reads CSALYRETQYF. CDR3 nucleotides: TGCAGTGCCCTTTATAGGGAGACCCAGTACTTC. The V and J genes are TRBV20-1 and TRBJ2-5; no clear D. Between the trimmed V and J ends, which lost 6 bases and 5 bases, there was a span of 10 bases. CDR3 size: 11 residues. Germline lookup yields CDR1 DFQATT and CDR2 SNEGSKA (reference sequence).

The chain carries TRBV30 and TRBJ1-2; D is perhaps TRBD1 (6 bases). CDR1 GTSNPN and CDR2 SVGIG come from the germline V gene (reference sequence). The ends were cut back, 1 base at V and 8 bases at J, with 29 bases in the middle. This CDR3 comprises 18 residues. CDR3 sequence: CAWSARLGDGGRTRGYTF. The CDR3 DNA is TGTGCCTGGAGTGCGCGCCTGGGAGATGGGGGCAGAACCCGGGGCTACACCTTC. The variable domain in full, completed from reference TRBV30 and TRBJ1-2, reads SQTIHQWPATLVQPVGSPLSLECTVEGTSNPNLYWYRQAAGRGLQLLFYSVGIGQISSEVPQNLSASRPQDRQFILSSKKLLLSDSGFYLCAWSARLGDGGRTRGYTFGSGTRLTVV.

There are a few counts of this clone. V usage is TRBV29-1 and J usage is TRBJ2-1; D gene unclear. Looked up from germline, CDR1 is SQVTM and CDR2 is ANQGSEA. Trimming took 3 bases from V and 0 from J, leaving 3 bases between them. The CDR3 totals 12 residues. CDR3 nucleotides: TGCAGCGTTGACAGCTCCTACAATGAGCAGTTCTTC. Protein sequence: CSVDSSYNEQFF.

This clone was detected only once. The chain combines TRBV5-1 with TRBJ2-3; D gene unclear. Trimming left V 0 bases short and J 2 bases short, with 4 bases between. The CDR3 consists of 13 residues. Germline lookup yields CDR1 SGHRS and CDR2 YFSETQ. CDR3 protein: CASSLVTTDTQYF. The DNA of the CDR3 is TGCGCCAGCAGCTTGGTGACCACAGATACGCAGTATTTT.

This chain links TRBV24-1 with TRBJ1-4; a weak D match, TRBD1 (5 bases). CDR3 length: 13 amino acids. Germline lookup yields CDR1 KGHDR and CDR2 SFDVKD. With 5 bases removed from V and 7 bases from J, the gap between germline ends came to 10 bases. CDR3 amino acids: CATSARVSEKLFF. The CDR3 region has the DNA TGTGCCACCAGTGCCAGGGTCAGTGAAAAACTGTTTTTT.

This clone was observed a few times. The chain is built from TRBV14 and TRBJ1-5; D uncertain. CDR1 SGHDN and CDR2 FVKESK come from the germline V gene. CDR3 length: 13 residues. The V end lost 3 bases, the J end lost 6 bases, and 9 bases lay between the germline ends. CDR3 in DNA: TGTGCCAGCAGCCACGGGTACGGTCAGCCCCAGCATTTT. This sequence encodes CASSHGYGQPQHF.

This rearrangement joins TRBV15 to TRBJ1-4, with D tentatively TRBD1 (5 bases). The CDR3 loop spans 16 amino acids. The germline V and J ends were trimmed by 2 bases and 7 bases, with 17 bases remaining between them. Per germline, CDR1 LNHNV and CDR2 YYDKDF (reference sequence). CDR3 loop: CATSRYDPRGAEKLFF. The CDR3 region has the DNA TGTGCCACCAGCAGATATGACCCTCGAGGGGCTGAAAAACTGTTTTTT.

The chain combines TRBV5-1 with TRBJ1-1; TRBD1 aligns across 8 bases. The J segment lost 1 base and the V segment lost 0 bases, leaving 8 bases of the junction unmatched. The CDR3 runs to 17 residues. Germline V gene sequence: CDR1 SGHRS, CDR2 YFSETQ. CDR3 DNA: TGCGCCAGCAGCTTGGAGTACCAGGGGGCCTCGAACACTGAAGCTTTCTTT. Translation gives CASSLEYQGASNTEAFF. The whole variable domain, remainder taken from reference TRBV5-1 and TRBJ1-1, is KAGVTQTPRYLIKTRGQQVTLSCSPISGHRSVSWYQQTPGQGLQFLFEYFSETQRNKGNFPGRFSGRQFSNSRSEMNVSTLELGDSALYLCASSLEYQGASNTEAFFGQGTRLTVV.

The chain employs TRBV2 and TRBJ1-5, with D perhaps TRBD1 (5 bases). V shed 7 bases and J shed 0 bases, with 7 bases lying between them. This CDR3 contains 13 residues. Germline CDR1 and CDR2: SNHLY and FYNNEI. The CDR3 nucleotides read TGTGCCAGCAAACAGGATAGCAATCAGCCCCAGCATTTT. This codes for CASKQDSNQPQHF.

The chain is built from TRBV28 and TRBJ1-2; no reliable D call. V lost 0 bases to trimming and J lost 6 bases, with 14 bases between them. The CDR3 has 15 residues. The germline gives CDR1 MDHEN, CDR2 SYDVKM. CDR3 DNA: TGTGCCAGCAGTTTATGGTCGGCCGGGGTTCATGGCTACACCTTC. Its protein product is CASSLWSAGVHGYTF.

The rearrangement links TRBV7-9 to TRBJ2-3, with 8 nucleotides matching TRBD2. V shed 5 bases and J 10 bases; nucleotides not matched to a gene: 11. This CDR3 contains 14 residues. Germline assignment: CDR1 SEHNR and CDR2 FQNEAQ (reference sequence). The CDR3 bases are TGTGCCAGCAGCCCCCGGGGGGGCGGGTTGCCGCAGTATTTT. Translated: CASSPRGGGLPQYF.